This T cell receptor beta chain came from a study of cytomegalovirus exposure and HLA in healthy donors. Study at large: Samples from HLA-typed donors yielded around 85 million unique TCRs in an early data release. Points from the study as a whole: High specificity and sensitivity for cytomegalovirus status were reported for the classifier.

Primers included in the PCR were 60 Vbeta and 13 Jbeta primers. Per the study methods: Later, roughly 80 million unique TCR beta chains were counted in an analysis, and approximately 10 million of them were shared. Using immunoSEQ multiplex PCR, the repertoire was profiled, and TCRdb retains in-frame clones only, with some absent. The V and J calls and clone size are taken from that table; D and trimming were inferred from the DNA. The profile shows around 140,000 clones, about four fifths of them singletons. In nominal health when sampled, donors likely had unrecorded immune exposures nonetheless. Concerning this clone: Its antigen remains unknown.

The germline V gene has CDR1 SEHNR and CDR2 FQNEAQ (reference sequence). V was clipped by 1 base and J by 13 bases, with 14 bases between them. The CDR3 totals 13 residues. The V gene is TRBV7-9, the J gene TRBJ2-1; TRBD2 is a possible D gene (6 bases). This sequence originates from a woman between 35 and 50 years old in good health and CMV-seronegative. Sequenced sample: PBMCs. The CDR3 DNA follows: TGTGCCAGCAGCTTAGGCCATTACGGGGGACAGTTCTTC. Protein: CASSLGHYGGQFF.